The rows below give T cell receptor beta chains drawn from one sample of a study of blood T cell repertoires in COVID-19. TCRdb's table, derived via immunoSEQ multiplex PCR, lists solely in-frame clones and lacks some. The table has fewer than 300,000 clones, approximately 81% seen once; the top ten hold roughly 3.1%. The sequenced material came from peripheral blood. The receptors here all came from a woman aged 18-35 years with acute or convalescent COVID-19. Both conserved end residues are part of each CDR3. The D gene is left open where the match is weak. The listing skips clone size in some rows; elsewhere it reads once, few, many or a size class.

d_call	j_call	v_call	clone_size	cdr3_nt	cdr3_aa
NA	TRBJ2-1	TRBV4-3	NA	TGCGCCAGCAGCCTCACCGTAGCGGAGACATACAATGAGCAGTTCTTC	CASSLTVAETYNEQFF
NA	TRBJ2-7	TRBV6-5	NA	TGTGCCAGCAGTTACTCTGTGACACTCTACGAGCAGTACTTC	CASSYSVTLYEQYF
TRBD2	TRBJ2-1	TRBV11-2	NA	TGTGCCAGCAGCCAAGGGACTAGCGGGAGTAAGCAGTTCTTC	CASSQGTSGSKQFF
TRBD1	TRBJ1-5	TRBV2	NA	TGTGCCAGCAGTGGGGACAGGGTGCGGCCCCAGCATTTT	CASSGDRVRPQHF
NA	TRBJ1-6	TRBV5-1	few	TGCGCCAGCAGCCCGAAGGCGGATTCACCCCTCCACTTT	CASSPKADSPLHF
NA	TRBJ1-2	TRBV19	few	TGTGCCACCAAAGCTACAGGGAAGGGCTATGGCTACACCTTC	CATKATGKGYGYTF
TRBD2	TRBJ2-1	TRBV5-1	once	TGCGCCAGCAGCCCCCTAGCGGGAGCTCGTGAGCAGTTCTTC	CASSPLAGAREQFF
NA	TRBJ1-5	TRBV21-1	NA	TGTGCCAGCAGCACGGGGAGACAGGGGTTGGATCAGCCCCAGCATTTT	CASSTGRQGLDQPQHF
NA	TRBJ2-3	TRBV25-1	NA	TGTGCCAGCAGTGAATATCGGGTTTCAGATACGCAGTATTTT	CASSEYRVSDTQYF
TRBD1	TRBJ1-2	TRBV28	NA	TGTGCCAGCAGTTTAACAGGGGCAAACTATGGCTACACCTTC	CASSLTGANYGYTF
TRBD2	TRBJ2-3	TRBV5-1	NA	TGCGCCAGCAGCATAGCGGGGTATGATGCAGATACGCAGTATTTT	CASSIAGYDADTQYF
NA	TRBJ2-1	TRBV10-3	NA	TGTGCCATCAGTGCCCCGACAAGCGGGTACAATGAGCAGTTCTTC	CAISAPTSGYNEQFF
NA	TRBJ2-5	TRBV7-7	NA	TGTGCTAGCAGCTCACGTACAGGTCCCCAAGAGACCCAGTACTTC	CASSSRTGPQETQYF
TRBD2	TRBJ2-1	TRBV30	NA	TGTGCCTGGAGTGTAAACCTAATTCTAGCGGGAGGTAATGAGCAGTTCTTC	CAWSVNLILAGGNEQFF
NA	TRBJ1-1	TRBV29-1	NA	TGCAGTGTGTCTGTCGGTGAGACTGAAGCTTTCTTT	CSVSVGETEAFF
NA	TRBJ1-1	TRBV5-1	NA	TGCGCCAGCAGCTCCCCGATGGGCTCAGAAGCTTTCTTT	CASSSPMGSEAFF
NA	TRBJ1-2	TRBV27	NA	TGTGCCAGCAGTTTTGGTACAGGCGTGCGCTACACCTTC	CASSFGTGVRYTF
TRBD1	TRBJ1-2	TRBV27	NA	TGTGCCAGCAGTTTTCAACAGGGGGCGCAACGCTACACCTTC	CASSFQQGAQRYTF
NA	TRBJ1-2	TRBV6-2/TRBV6-3	NA	TGTGCCAGCAGTTACGCCACAACAGCTATCTATGGCTACACCTTC	CASSYATTAIYGYTF
NA	TRBJ1-3	TRBV5-1	NA	TGCGCCAGCAGCTTGGAAGCGGCCCCCTCTGGAAACACCATATATTTT	CASSLEAAPSGNTIYF
NA	TRBJ1-2	TRBV5-1	NA	TGCGCCAGCAGGCTGGAGTTCAGTGGCTATGGCTACACCTTC	CASRLEFSGYGYTF
NA	TRBJ2-7	TRBV15	many	TGTGCCACCAGCAGAGAAGAGTGGTCCCACGAGCAGTACTTC	CATSREEWSHEQYF
NA	TRBJ2-1	TRBV5-4	few	TGTGCCAGCAGCTCGGACAGCAATGAGCAGTTCTTC	CASSSDSNEQFF
TRBD1	TRBJ1-5	TRBV6-5	NA	TGTGCCAGCAGTCCCGACAGGGATCAGCCCCAGCATTTT	CASSPDRDQPQHF
NA	TRBJ1-1	TRBV2	NA	TGTGCCAGCAGTGATCGGCAGGGGAACACTGAAGCTTTCTTT	CASSDRQGNTEAFF
NA	TRBJ1-5	TRBV29-1	NA	TGCAGCGCCCAAGGGGGTGACAATCAGCCCCAGCATTTT	CSAQGGDNQPQHF
TRBD1	TRBJ1-1	TRBV4-1	NA	TGCGCCAGCAGCCTTACAGGGGTAAGCACTGAAGCTTTCTTT	CASSLTGVSTEAFF
NA	TRBJ1-4	TRBV3-1/TRBV3-2	NA	TGTGCCAGCAGCCAAGCCGGGGTCCATTCCGGAAAACTGTTTTTT	CASSQAGVHSGKLFF
TRBD1	TRBJ1-4	TRBV25-1	few	TGTGCCAGCAGTGGACAGGGAATGGCTGAAGCTAATGAAAAACTGTTTTTT	CASSGQGMAEANEKLFF
TRBD1	TRBJ2-7	TRBV30	NA	TGTGCCTGGAGTGGACAGGGGGACTCCTACGAGCAGTACTTC	CAWSGQGDSYEQYF
NA	TRBJ1-6	TRBV7-9	NA	TGTGCCAGCAGCTTAGGGACAATAGGCTCACCCCTCCACTTT	CASSLGTIGSPLHF
TRBD1	TRBJ2-7	TRBV30	NA	TGTGCCTGGAACAGGGGAACCTACGAGCAGTACTTC	CAWNRGTYEQYF
TRBD1	TRBJ1-3	TRBV7-2	NA	TGTGCCAGCAGCTCGGGACAGCTAAACACCATATATTTT	CASSSGQLNTIYF
NA	TRBJ2-3	TRBV7-9	NA	TGTGCCAGCAGCGCCCAAAACATAATTCCCTGGGGCTCGCAGTATTTT	CASSAQNIIPWGSQYF
TRBD1	TRBJ1-2	TRBV18	NA	TGTGCCAGCTCACCAGTTACCCGGACAGGGGACGGCTACACCTTC	CASSPVTRTGDGYTF
TRBD1	TRBJ2-1	TRBV3-1/TRBV3-2	NA	TGTGCCAGCAGCCAATCGGACAGGCCGGGGTACAATGAGCAGTTCTTC	CASSQSDRPGYNEQFF
NA	TRBJ1-6	TRBV6-5	NA	TGTGCCAGCCGAACGAGGGTGGGTACACCCCTCCACTTT	CASRTRVGTPLHF
NA	TRBJ1-2	TRBV30	NA	TGTGCCTGGAGAGAGGCCGGCCACCTCTATGGCTACACCTTC	CAWREAGHLYGYTF
NA	TRBJ2-7	TRBV6-1	NA	TGTGCCAGCAGTGAAGCGCACGGGACACCTTCCTACGAGCAGTACTTC	CASSEAHGTPSYEQYF
TRBD1	TRBJ1-2	TRBV4-3	NA	TGCGCCAGCAGCCAAGAAAGGACAGGGTCCATCGGCTACACCTTC	CASSQERTGSIGYTF
TRBD2	TRBJ2-1	TRBV7-2	once	TGTGCCAGCAGCTTAACGGGACTAAGCCACAATGAGCAGTTCTTC	CASSLTGLSHNEQFF
NA	TRBJ1-4	TRBV28	once	TGTGCCAGCAGTTTCGGGCAGGGATCTAATGAAAAACTGTTTTTT	CASSFGQGSNEKLFF
TRBD1	TRBJ2-7	TRBV28	NA	TGTGCCAGCAGTTCCGGGACAGATTACGAGCAGTACTTC	CASSSGTDYEQYF
NA	TRBJ2-3	TRBV28	NA	TGTGCCAGCAGTCCCTCAGGGGTCCCCACAGATACGCAGTATTTT	CASSPSGVPTDTQYF
TRBD1	TRBJ2-2	TRBV4-3	few	TGCGCCAGCAGCCAAGATACAGGGGGTCCCGGGGAGCTGTTTTTT	CASSQDTGGPGELFF
NA	TRBJ2-7	TRBV9	once	TGTGCCAGCAGCGAAGACTCAGGGGCGCCCTCCTACGAGCAGTACTTC	CASSEDSGAPSYEQYF
NA	TRBJ2-3	TRBV27	NA	TGTGCCAGCAGCCTTTCTAGCACAGATACGCAGTATTTT	CASSLSSTDTQYF
TRBD2	TRBJ2-3	TRBV4-3	few	TGCGCCAGCAGCCCATTGGGATTACTAGCGGGAAGCGCAGATACGCAGTATTTT	CASSPLGLLAGSADTQYF
NA	TRBJ1-1	TRBV24-1	NA	TGTGCCACCAGTGATCCTTTGAACACTGAAGCTTTCTTT	CATSDPLNTEAFF
TRBD1	TRBJ1-2	TRBV18	NA	TGTGCCAGCTCACGGGACAGAAACTATGGCTACACCTTC	CASSRDRNYGYTF
TRBD2	TRBJ2-1	TRBV5-1	NA	TGCGCCAGCAGCTCACCCGGGACTAGCGGAAATACCTACAATGAGCAGTTCTTC	CASSSPGTSGNTYNEQFF
NA	TRBJ1-2	TRBV28	NA	TGTGCCTTAGGGGAAGGGGCTGACTATGGCTACACCTTC	CALGEGADYGYTF
TRBD1	TRBJ2-1	TRBV13	NA	TGTGCCAGCAGCTTAGGCCTGACAGGGTGGCAGCGGAACGACAATGAGCAGTTCTTC	CASSLGLTGWQRNDNEQFF
TRBD2	TRBJ2-1	TRBV7-3	NA	TGTGCCAGCAGCCAGGTGCTAGCGGGAGTAAATGAGCAGTTCTTC	CASSQVLAGVNEQFF
NA	TRBJ1-1	TRBV6-5	NA	TGTGCCAGCAGCGACATGCCGGGACTTGAAGCTTTCTTT	CASSDMPGLEAFF
NA	TRBJ1-1	TRBV9	NA	TGTGCCAGCAGCGTCCACAGGGCTGACACTGAAGCTTTCTTT	CASSVHRADTEAFF
NA	TRBJ2-1	TRBV6-4	NA	TGTGCCAGCACCGGACGGAGGATTGGGGAGCAGTTCTTC	CASTGRRIGEQFF